Listed here are 17 T cell receptor beta chains from one sample, sequenced in a study of shared clonotypes between healthy human individuals (TCRdb year 2020). The receptor library was made with the immunoSEQ multiplex PCR assay. TCRdb retrieved this table from immuneACCESS and kept in-frame rearrangements only. Not all clones are present; in checked studies, unresolved V genes account for under half, and no reason is known for the remainder. The sample has 2 million to 2.5 million clones on record, over 90% of them singletons. The ten biggest clones cover 0.39% of the sample. Sequenced sample: naive CD4+ T cells from PBMCs. What the cell subset or site label conveys for this sample: CD45RA+ positively selected. Every receptor here comes from a man younger than 35 in good health. Some clones in this sample may be carry-over from other donors' samples.

As to this clone: Other nucleotide sequences in the sample specify the same CDR3. The chain joins TRBV6-5 to TRBJ1-1; no clear D. The length of the CDR3 is 11 residues. V was pared by 7 bases and J by 3 bases, with 6 bases between. Germline V lookup: CDR1 MNHEY, CDR2 SVGAGI. CDR3: CASTRDTEAFF. The DNA for the CDR3 is TGTGCCAGCACCCGCGACACTGAAGCTTTCTTT.

The chain has TRBV7-9 and TRBJ2-7, with D unresolved. This CDR3 contains 12 residues. In germline, CDR1 is SEHNR, CDR2 FQNEAQ (reference sequence). V gave up 1 base and J gave up 7 bases, with 8 bases separating them. The CDR3 protein is CASSLGSREQYF. The CDR3, as DNA: TGTGCCAGCAGCTTAGGGTCGAGGGAGCAGTACTTC.

V is TRBV11-2 and J is TRBJ2-1; tentative D call: TRBD2 (6 bases). CDR3 size: 17 residues. Germline CDR1 is SGHAT and CDR2 is FQNNGV. V shed 1 base and J shed 0 bases, with 13 bases lying between them. The CDR3 spells CASSLAGIGGSYNEQFF. The CDR3, as DNA: TGTGCCAGCAGCTTAGCAGGTATCGGGGGCTCCTACAATGAGCAGTTCTTC.

This chain uses TRBV7-9 with TRBJ2-7; TRBD1 aligns across 9 bases. This CDR3 has 16 residues. V trimming: 5 bases; J trimming: 1 base; junction bases outside the gene matches: 9. Germline values: CDR1 SEHNR, CDR2 FQNEAQ (reference sequence). The CDR3 region is CASSPKGGTGSYEQYF. The DNA of the CDR3 is TGTGCCAGCAGCCCCAAAGGGGGGACAGGGTCCTACGAGCAGTACTTC.

The chain carries TRBV28 and TRBJ2-1; 7 positions agree with TRBD2. This CDR3 spans 13 amino acids. V lost 8 bases and J lost 1; bases outside the gene matches: 2. Germline V lookup: CDR1 MDHEN, CDR2 SYDVKM. The CDR3 loop reads CASQRGSYNEQFF. CDR3 sequence (DNA): TGTGCCAGCCAGCGGGGATCCTACAATGAGCAGTTCTTC. The complete variable domain, with remaining parts taken from reference TRBV28 and TRBJ2-1, reads DVKVTQSSRYLVKRTGEKVFLECVQDMDHENMFWYRQDPGLGLRLIYFSYDVKMKEKGDIPEGYSVSREKKERFSLILESASTNQTSMYLCASQRGSYNEQFFGPGTRLTVL.

The chain is built from TRBV5-1 and TRBJ1-2, with D possibly TRBD1 on 5 matching bases. The CDR3 covers 13 residues. Deletions cut 0 bases from V and 3 bases from J, with 6 bases between. Germline values: CDR1 SGHRS, CDR2 YFSETQ. CDR3: CASSLAGHYGYTF. The CDR3 nucleotides are TGCGCCAGCAGCTTGGCAGGGCACTATGGCTACACCTTC.

As concerns this clone: The same CDR3 can be traced to other DNA sequences in this sample. CDR3 protein: CASSLVGGAETQYF. The CDR3, as DNA: TGTGCCAGCAGCTTGGTAGGGGGCGCTGAGACCCAGTACTTC. The chain uses TRBV5-4 and TRBJ2-5; TRBD1 agrees at 7 bases. The length of the CDR3 is 14 residues. J was trimmed by 5 bases and V by 0 bases; bases with no gene match: 4. Germline lookup yields CDR1 SGHNT and CDR2 YYREEE (reference sequence).

DNA for the CDR3: TGTGCCAGCAGCGCTGGGACAGAAGAGTTTCAGCCCCAGCATTTT. Encoded protein: CASSAGTEEFQPQHF. The chain has TRBV9 and TRBJ1-5; 7 bases agree with TRBD1. Trimming removed 3 bases from V and 6 bases from J; junction bases left unmatched: 9. Germline assignment: CDR1 SGDLS and CDR2 YYNGEE. CDR3 size: 15 residues.

The genes are TRBV7-6 and TRBJ2-5; TRBD1 or TRBD2 may be the D gene (5 bases each). This CDR3 comprises 14 residues. Germline V gene lookup returns CDR1 SGHVS and CDR2 FNYEAQ. V was pared by 5 bases and J by 5 bases, with 15 bases between. The CDR3 DNA follows: TGTGCCAGCAGCCCGAGGGGTCGGTTCGAGACCCAGTACTTC. This codes for CASSPRGRFETQYF.

A word on this clone: The sample contains more than one DNA sequence encoding this CDR3. The chain uses TRBV18 and TRBJ2-1; D ambiguous. In germline, CDR1 is KGHSH, CDR2 LQKENI. Between the trimmed V and J ends, which lost 0 bases and 7 bases, there was a span of 7 bases. This CDR3 region has 13 residues. CDR3 in amino acids: CASSPPSANEQFF. In DNA, the CDR3 is TGTGCCAGCTCACCACCATCAGCGAATGAGCAGTTCTTC.

The chain links TRBV5-1 to TRBJ2-3, with TRBD2 matching over 9 bases. This CDR3 contains 15 residues. The ends lost 4 bases at V and 2 bases at J; junction bases unmatched: 5. The germline CDR1 and CDR2 sequences are SGHRS and YFSETQ. This chain's CDR3 is CASSPGLAYTDTQYF. In DNA form, the CDR3 reads TGCGCCAGCAGCCCGGGACTAGCCTACACAGATACGCAGTATTTT.

The chain couples TRBV5-1 to TRBJ1-1; 7 bases match TRBD1. CDR3 length: 14 amino acids. The germline V gene has CDR1 SGHRS and CDR2 YFSETQ. V dropped 2 bases and J dropped 4; count of bases not matched to a gene: 5. The CDR3 is CASSLQGQSTEAFF. CDR3 nucleotide sequence: TGCGCCAGCAGCTTACAGGGACAGAGCACTGAAGCTTTCTTT.

This clone was observed a single time. CDR3 DNA sequence: TGTGCCAGTTCGAATCGGGACGCCTACCCGAAAAATGAAAAACTGTTTTTT. This sequence encodes CASSNRDAYPKNEKLFF. The chain couples TRBV19 to TRBJ1-4, with TRBD1 as a possible D gene (5 bases). This CDR3 is 17 amino acids long. The germline gives CDR1 LNHDA, CDR2 SQIVND (reference sequence). Trimming cost V 8 bases and J 5 bases, with 24 bases left between them.

About this clone: Other DNA sequences in this specimen translate into the identical CDR3. The gene calls are TRBV7-9 and TRBJ2-3; D gene uncertain. Trimming cost V 4 bases and J 1 base, with 6 bases left between them. Looked up from germline, CDR1 is SEHNR and CDR2 is FQNEAQ (reference sequence). This CDR3 spans 13 amino acids. CDR3 residues: CASSSVRTDTQYF. For the CDR3, the DNA is TGTGCCAGCAGCTCCGTACGCACAGATACGCAGTATTTT.

The V gene is TRBV18, the J gene TRBJ1-1, with TRBD1 matching over 9 bases. This CDR3 is 15 amino acids long. Germline V lookup: CDR1 KGHSH, CDR2 LQKENI. V gave up 0 bases and J gave up 3 bases; unmatched junction bases: 2. CDR3 amino acids: CASSPPTGGDTEAFF. CDR3 nucleotides: TGTGCCAGCTCACCACCGACAGGGGGGGACACTGAAGCTTTCTTT.

A remark on this clone: The same CDR3 is also encoded by other DNA sequences in this sample. The V and J genes are TRBV7-3 and TRBJ2-3; D not certain. The CDR3 sequence is 15 residues long. Between the trimmed V and J ends, which lost 2 bases and 0 bases, there was a span of 9 bases. From germline, CDR1 is SGHTA and CDR2 FQGTGA. CDR3 protein: CASSLSGSSTDTQYF. DNA for the CDR3: TGTGCCAGCAGCTTATCGGGCTCAAGCACAGATACGCAGTATTTT.

The V call is TRBV7-9, the J call TRBJ1-3; no clear D gene. Trimming left V 5 bases short and J 15 bases short, with 17 bases between. The length of the CDR3 is 12 residues. Germline CDR1 and CDR2: SEHNR and FQNEAQ (reference sequence). CDR3 in DNA: TGTGCCAGCAGCCCCCGATCCGGCGCCCGATATTTT. It is translated as CASSPRSGARYF.